This TCR beta chain was observed in a study of beta chain features in type 1 diabetes. The entirety of the isolated RNA underwent reverse transcription, so expressed TCRB transcripts were sequenced. Deep immunoSEQ sequencing covered naive, central memory and regulatory T cell samples. Produced via immunoSEQ multiplex PCR; TCRdb's table is partial and in-frame only. The sample has about 640,000 clones; 9.5% to 15% are singletons. The CDR3 extends over 13 amino acids. V shed 5 bases and J shed 10 bases, with 15 bases lying between them. Germline V lookup: CDR1 GTSNPN, CDR2 SVGIG (reference sequence). In its sample, this clone was seen a few times. The antigen is undetermined. Findings and limits, study-wide: Type 1 diabetes patients showed a moderate but significant shortening of TCRB CDR3s in all four CD4+ subsets. In the patient group, naive, central memory and Treg TCRB repertoires seemed more alike than in the healthy donor group.

The receptor was isolated from a man younger than 40 with type 1 diabetes. Source material: naive CD4+ T cells from blood. The gene calls are TRBV30 and TRBJ1-6; D is unclear. CDR3 amino acids: CAWRPFSESPLHF. The CDR3 DNA is TGTGCCTGGCGGCCGTTTTCGGAATCACCCCTCCACTTT.